These 2 T cell receptor beta chains originate from one sample sequenced in a study of human T cells and chemical hapten exposure. MiXCR, applied by TCRdb to the RACE reads, yields one record per CDR3 protein. The sample carries under 70,000 distinct CDR3 sequences, about 11% recorded once. Time point specified: pre-sensitization, week 0. The treatment is: therapeutic diphenylcyclopropenone sensitization with weekly scalp DPC. The source material was whole blood, sampled in connection with sensitization to the hapten diphenylcyclopropenone (DPC). The receptors originated from a woman between 40 and 55 years old with alopecia areata. Some clones in this sample may be carry-over from other donors' samples.

Many counts were recorded for this clonotype. This chain links TRBV3-1 with TRBJ2-7; unclear D gene. Germline CDR1 is LGHDT and CDR2 is YNNKEL (reference sequence). Trimming stripped 1 base from V and 2 bases from J, with 3 bases between. The CDR3 length is 12 residues. The CDR3 coding sequence is TGTGCCAGCAGCCAAGGGACCTACGAGCAGTACTTC. This encodes CASSQGTYEQYF.

J is TRBJ2-1 and V is TRBV1; the listed D gene, TRBD1, was not tested against the DNA. TRBV1 is a listed pseudogene. The CDR3 covers 19 residues. CDR3 region: CTSSVTMRGAGNRSNEQFF. Here the CDR3 DNA reads TGCACCAGCAGCGTAACGATGCGGGGGGCGGGAAACCGTTCCAATGAGCAGTTCTTC.